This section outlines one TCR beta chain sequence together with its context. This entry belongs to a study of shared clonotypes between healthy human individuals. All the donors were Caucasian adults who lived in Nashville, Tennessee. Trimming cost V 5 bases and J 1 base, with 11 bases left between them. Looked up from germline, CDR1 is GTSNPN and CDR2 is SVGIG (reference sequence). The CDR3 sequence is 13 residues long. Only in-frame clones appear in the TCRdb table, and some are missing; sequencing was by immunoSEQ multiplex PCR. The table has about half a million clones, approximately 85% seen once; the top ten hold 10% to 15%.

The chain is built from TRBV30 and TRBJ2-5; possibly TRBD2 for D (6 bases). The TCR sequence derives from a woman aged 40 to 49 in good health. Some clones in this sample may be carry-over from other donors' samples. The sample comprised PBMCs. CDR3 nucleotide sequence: TGTGCCTGGTCGCTAGCGATCCAAGAGACCCAGTACTTC. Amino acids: CAWSLAIQETQYF.